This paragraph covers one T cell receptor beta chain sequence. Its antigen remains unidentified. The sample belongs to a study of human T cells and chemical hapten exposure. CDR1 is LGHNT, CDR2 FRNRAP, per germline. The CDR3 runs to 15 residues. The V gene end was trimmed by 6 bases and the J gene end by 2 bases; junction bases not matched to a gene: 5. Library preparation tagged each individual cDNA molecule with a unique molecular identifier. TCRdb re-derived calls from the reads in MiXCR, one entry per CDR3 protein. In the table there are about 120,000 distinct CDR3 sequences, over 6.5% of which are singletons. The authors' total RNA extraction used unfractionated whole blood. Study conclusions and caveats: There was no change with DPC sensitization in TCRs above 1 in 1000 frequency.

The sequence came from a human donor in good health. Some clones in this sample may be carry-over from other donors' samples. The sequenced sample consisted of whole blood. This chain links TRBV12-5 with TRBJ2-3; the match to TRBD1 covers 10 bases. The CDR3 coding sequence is TGTGCTAGTGGCCCCGGGACAGGGGTCACAGATACGCAGTATTTT. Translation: CASGPGTGVTDTQYF.